This TCR beta chain emerged from a study of T-cell reconstitution after alpha-beta-depleted transplantation in children. General observations from the study: Recipient T cells and thymic progenitors that survived gave rise to the high TCRbeta diversity observed at day 60 in some patients. At the one-year point after transplant, T-cell counts and TCRbeta diversity were found to come mostly from T cells that had been newly produced. The study reportedly traced alpha-beta T cells about two months after transplant to several hundred expanded graft clones.

V trimming: 9 bases; J trimming: 4 bases; junction bases outside the gene matches: 7. The length of the CDR3 is 13 residues. This clonotype was observed at least ten times. As yet, its antigen is unknown. TCRbeta library preparation incorporated unique molecular identifiers. TCRdb processed the PCR reads anew with MiXCR; each CDR3 protein has one entry. The data show 440,000 or so distinct CDR3 sequences, with around two fifths seen just once and roughly a quarter held by the top ten. The sample consisted of PBMCs, taken before TCRalphabeta/CD19-depleted stem cell transplant. The chain employs TRBV12-3 or TRBV12-4 and TRBJ2-7, with 9 bases matching TRBD1. This clonotype originated in a girl aged 2 to 9 with aplastic anemia, due to receive a stem cell transplant. CDR3 loop: CASRQGGTYEQYF. CDR3 coding DNA: TGTGCCAGTAGACAGGGGGGAACTTACGAGCAGTACTTC.